The entry below gives a single TCR beta chain sequence along with its context. Its cognate antigen has yet to be identified. It has no much larger one-base neighbor in the sample; base qualities were not kept. This record belongs to a study of blood T cell repertoires in COVID-19 (TCRdb year 2020). Background for the entire study: The collaborator samples originated in the United States, Italy and Spain and spanned the acute and convalescent phases of COVID-19. The prospective study material was composed of cDNA or gDNA derived from T cells, B-cell-depleted T cells, or PBMCs. Where HLA class I and class II types were available, the types were taken from metadata supplied by the sample provider, not from assay-based typing. Deeply sampled blood TCRbeta repertoires from subjects exposed to, actively infected with, or recovered from COVID-19 were included in the dataset. The repertoires were released in a freely available public database meant as a resource for research on the immune response to SARS-CoV-2. Nearly every sample came with metadata listing a de-identified subject ID, COVID-19 status, age in years and sex. The samples were drawn from the first 160 participants of the ongoing ImmuneRACE study and from 1,254 subjects provided by 6 global collaborators. Summary of the overall study and its limitations: The quantity of clinical and demographic metadata differed by source and by participant and was supplied without curation.

One collaborating source in Seattle enrolled patients during active infection and followed them longitudinally through the course of disease. Collaborating institutions collected whole blood in K2EDTA tubes following their own protocols. For TCRbeta analysis, collaborators shipped samples as frozen whole blood, isolated PBMCs, or DNA extracted from either of those sample types. CDR3 length: 16 amino acids, cysteine to phenylalanine. Left in the record is the CDR3 DNA by itself, 48 bases read in frame from the first base. The germline V and J ends show losses of 4 bases and 4 bases respectively, and no gene match explains 10 bases of the junction. For CDR1 and CDR2, the germline V gene (reference sequence) lists SGHNT and YYREEE. The immunoSEQ Assay, a bias-controlled multiplex PCR, was used to amplify TCRbeta CDR3 regions from genomic DNA. Per the authors' processing: Within the assay, amplification of reference gene primers was used to estimate how many nucleated cells each sample contained. Sequence reads were collapsed and filtered to measure the absolute abundance of every unique TCRbeta CDR3 rearrangement. For each sample, productive Simpson clonality was calculated by taking the square root of Simpson's diversity index across productive rearrangements. TCRdb limited this immuneACCESS table to in-frame rearrangements with V and J called. A share of clones is missing; checked studies link under half to unresolved V genes, and the rest is unexplained. D and trimming come from the DNA, and the V and J calls and clone size come from that table. In all, the sample holds over 150,000 clones, and approximately 90% of those were seen once. The top ten clonotypes cover roughly an eighth of the sample.

The sequence links TRBV5-4 to TRBJ2-1; TRBD2 lines up with 8 middle nucleotides. This receptor was taken from a woman in her 70s with COVID-19, enrolled during active disease. Sequenced material: peripheral blood. The DNA reads TGTGCCAGCAGCCTGAATGGGCGGGGGGATTACAATGAGCAGTTCTTC. The resulting protein is CASSLNGRGDYNEQFF.